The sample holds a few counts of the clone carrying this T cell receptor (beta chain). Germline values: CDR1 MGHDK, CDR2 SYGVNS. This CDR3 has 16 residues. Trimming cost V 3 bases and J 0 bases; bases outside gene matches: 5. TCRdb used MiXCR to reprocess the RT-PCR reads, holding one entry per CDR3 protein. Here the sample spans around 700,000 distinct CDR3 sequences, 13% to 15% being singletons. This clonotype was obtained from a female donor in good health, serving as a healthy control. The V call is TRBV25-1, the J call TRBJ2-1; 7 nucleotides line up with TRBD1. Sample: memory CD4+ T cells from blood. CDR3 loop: CASSEWTGDSYNEQFF. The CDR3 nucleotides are TGTGCCAGCAGTGAGTGGACAGGAGACTCCTACAATGAGCAGTTCTTC.